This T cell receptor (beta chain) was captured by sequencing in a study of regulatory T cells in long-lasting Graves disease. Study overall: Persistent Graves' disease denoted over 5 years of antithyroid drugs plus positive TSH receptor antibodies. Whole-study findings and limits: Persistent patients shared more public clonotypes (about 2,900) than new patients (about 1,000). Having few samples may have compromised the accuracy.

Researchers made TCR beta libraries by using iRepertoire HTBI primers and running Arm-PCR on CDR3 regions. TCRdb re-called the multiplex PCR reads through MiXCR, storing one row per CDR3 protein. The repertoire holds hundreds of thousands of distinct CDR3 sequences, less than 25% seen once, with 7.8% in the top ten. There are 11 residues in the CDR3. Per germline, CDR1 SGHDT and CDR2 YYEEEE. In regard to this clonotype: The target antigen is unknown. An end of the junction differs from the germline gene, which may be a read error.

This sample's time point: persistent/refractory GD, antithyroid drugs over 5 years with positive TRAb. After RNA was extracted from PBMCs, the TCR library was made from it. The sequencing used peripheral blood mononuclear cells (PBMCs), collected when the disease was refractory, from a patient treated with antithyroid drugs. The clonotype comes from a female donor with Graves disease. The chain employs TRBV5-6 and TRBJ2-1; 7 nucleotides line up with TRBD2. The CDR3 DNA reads TGTGCCAGCAGAGAAGCGGGGCCCACTACCTTC. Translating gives CASREAGPTTF.